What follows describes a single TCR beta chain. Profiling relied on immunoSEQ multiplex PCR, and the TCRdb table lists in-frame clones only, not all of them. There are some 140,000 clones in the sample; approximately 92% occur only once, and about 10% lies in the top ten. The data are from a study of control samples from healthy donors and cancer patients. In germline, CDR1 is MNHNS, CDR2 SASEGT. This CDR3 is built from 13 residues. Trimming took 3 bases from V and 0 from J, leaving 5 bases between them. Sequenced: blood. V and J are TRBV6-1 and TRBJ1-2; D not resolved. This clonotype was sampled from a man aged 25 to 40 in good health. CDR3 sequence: CASSDSANYGYTF. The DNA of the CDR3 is TGTGCCAGCAGTGACAGTGCTAACTATGGCTACACCTTC.